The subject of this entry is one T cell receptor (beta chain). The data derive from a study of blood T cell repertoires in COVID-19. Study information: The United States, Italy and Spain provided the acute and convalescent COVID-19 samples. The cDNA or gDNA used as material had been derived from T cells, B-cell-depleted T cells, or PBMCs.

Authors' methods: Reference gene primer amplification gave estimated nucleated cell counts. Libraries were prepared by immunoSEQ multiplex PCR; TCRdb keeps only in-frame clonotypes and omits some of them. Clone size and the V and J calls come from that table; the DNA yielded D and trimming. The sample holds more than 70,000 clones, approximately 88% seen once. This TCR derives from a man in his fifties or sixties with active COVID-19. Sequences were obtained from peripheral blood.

The CDR3 nucleotides read TGTGCCAGTCAAGCGGGGACAACCCGTTCCGGGGAGCTGTTTTTT. Protein: CASQAGTTRSGELFF. The V and J genes are TRBV19 and TRBJ2-2; D may be TRBD2 (7 bases). V lost 8 bases, J lost 6 bases, and 19 bases lay in between. CDR1 is LNHDA and CDR2 is SQIVND in the germline V gene (reference sequence). The CDR3 length is 15 residues. The full variable domain, in which reference TRBV19 and TRBJ2-2 provide the parts outside the CDR3, is DGGITQSPKYLFRKEGQNVTLSCEQNLNHDAMYWYRQDPGQGLRLIYYSQIVNDFQKGDIAEGYSVSREKKESFPLTVTSAQKNPTAFYLCASQAGTTRSGELFFGEGSRLTVL.